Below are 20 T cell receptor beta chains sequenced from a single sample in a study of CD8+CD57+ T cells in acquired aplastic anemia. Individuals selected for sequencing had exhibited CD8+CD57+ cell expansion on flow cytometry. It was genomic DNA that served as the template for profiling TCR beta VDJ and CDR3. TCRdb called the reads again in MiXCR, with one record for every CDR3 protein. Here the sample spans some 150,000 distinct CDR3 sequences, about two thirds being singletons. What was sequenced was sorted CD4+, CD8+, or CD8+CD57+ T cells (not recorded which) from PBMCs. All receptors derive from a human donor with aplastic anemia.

CDR3 protein: CATSDLGASVYTF. The CDR3 DNA reads TGTGCCACCAGTGATTTGGGGGCTAGTGTCTACACCTTC. This rearrangement joins TRBV24-1 to TRBJ1-2, with D tentatively TRBD1 (5 bases). CDR1 and CDR2 from the germline V gene are KGHDR and SFDVKD. The V end lost 0 bases, the J end lost 10 bases, and 11 bases lay between the germline ends. The CDR3 contains 13 residues.

CDR3: CASSMGQGNTIYF. The CDR3 DNA reads as TGTGCCAGTAGTATGGGACAGGGAAACACCATATATTTT. This chain connects TRBV19 to TRBJ1-3, with 7 bases lining up with TRBD1. J was trimmed by 4 bases and V by 3 bases; bases with no gene match: 0. CDR3 length equals 13 residues. Germline lookup yields CDR1 LNHDA and CDR2 SQIVND (reference sequence).

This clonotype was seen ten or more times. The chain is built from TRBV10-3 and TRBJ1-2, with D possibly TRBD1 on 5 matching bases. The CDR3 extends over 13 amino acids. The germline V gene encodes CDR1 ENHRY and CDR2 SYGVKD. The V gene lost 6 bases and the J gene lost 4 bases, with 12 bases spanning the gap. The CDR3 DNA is TGTGCCATCAGCCCGGGACGGACCTATGGCTACACCTTC. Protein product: CAISPGRTYGYTF.

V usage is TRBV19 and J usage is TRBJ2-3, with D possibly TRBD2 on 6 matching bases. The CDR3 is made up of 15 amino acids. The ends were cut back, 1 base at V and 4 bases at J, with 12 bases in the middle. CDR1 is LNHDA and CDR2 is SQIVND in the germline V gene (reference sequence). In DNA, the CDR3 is TGTGCCAGTAGTATAGGTCCGTCGGGGGCAGATACGCAGTATTTT. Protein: CASSIGPSGADTQYF.

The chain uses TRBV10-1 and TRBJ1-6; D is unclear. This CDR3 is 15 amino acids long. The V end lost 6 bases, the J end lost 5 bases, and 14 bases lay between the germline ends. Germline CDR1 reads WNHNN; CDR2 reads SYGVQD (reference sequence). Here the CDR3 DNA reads TGCGCCAGCAGACCTACCTGGGCAGATAATTCACCCCTCCACTTT. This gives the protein CASRPTWADNSPLHF.

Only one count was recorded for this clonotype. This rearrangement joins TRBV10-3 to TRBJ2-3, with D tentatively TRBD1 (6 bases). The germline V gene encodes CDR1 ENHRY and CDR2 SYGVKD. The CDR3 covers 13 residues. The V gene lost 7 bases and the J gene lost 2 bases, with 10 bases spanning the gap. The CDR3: CAITGVSTDTQYF. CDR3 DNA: TGTGCCATCACAGGGGTTTCCACAGATACGCAGTATTTT.

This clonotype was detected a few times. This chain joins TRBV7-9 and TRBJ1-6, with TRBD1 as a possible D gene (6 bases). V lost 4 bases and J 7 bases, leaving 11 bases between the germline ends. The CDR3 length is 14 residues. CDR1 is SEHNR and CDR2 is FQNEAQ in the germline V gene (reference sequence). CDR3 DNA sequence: TGTGCCAGCAGCTCGGGAGGGGGAAATTCACCCCTCCACTTT. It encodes CASSSGGGNSPLHF. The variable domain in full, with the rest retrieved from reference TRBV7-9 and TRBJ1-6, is DTGVSQNPRHKITKRGQNVTFRCDPISEHNRLYWYRQTLGQGPEFLTYFQNEAQLEKSRLLSDRFSAERPKGSFSTLEIQRTEQGDSAMYLCASSSGGGNSPLHFGNGTRLTVT.

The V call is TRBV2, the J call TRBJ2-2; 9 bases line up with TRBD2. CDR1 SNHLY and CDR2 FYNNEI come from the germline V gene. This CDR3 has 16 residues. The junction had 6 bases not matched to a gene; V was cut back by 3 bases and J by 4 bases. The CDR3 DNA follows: TGTGCCAGCAGTGATGGCGGGGGGGCTAGCACCGGGGAGCTGTTTTTT. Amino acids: CASSDGGGASTGELFF.

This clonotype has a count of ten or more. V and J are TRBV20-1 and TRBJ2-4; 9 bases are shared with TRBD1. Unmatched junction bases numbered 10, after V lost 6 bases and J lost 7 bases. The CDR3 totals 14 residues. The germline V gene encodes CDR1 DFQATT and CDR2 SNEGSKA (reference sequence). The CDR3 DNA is TGCAGTGCACCGGGACAGGGTGCGAGGAACATTCAGTACTTC. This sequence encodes CSAPGQGARNIQYF.

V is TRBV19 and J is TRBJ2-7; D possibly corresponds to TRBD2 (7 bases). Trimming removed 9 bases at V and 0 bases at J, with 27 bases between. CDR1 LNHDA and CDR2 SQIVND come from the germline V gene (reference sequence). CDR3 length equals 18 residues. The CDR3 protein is CASSGRAGAKKSSYEQYF. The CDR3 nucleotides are TGTGCCAGCTCAGGCAGGGCGGGGGCCAAAAAGAGCTCCTACGAGCAGTACTTC. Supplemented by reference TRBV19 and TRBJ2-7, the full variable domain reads DGGITQSPKYLFRKEGQNVTLSCEQNLNHDAMYWYRQDPGQGLRLIYYSQIVNDFQKGDIAEGYSVSREKKESFPLTVTSAQKNPTAFYLCASSGRAGAKKSSYEQYFGPGTRLTVT.

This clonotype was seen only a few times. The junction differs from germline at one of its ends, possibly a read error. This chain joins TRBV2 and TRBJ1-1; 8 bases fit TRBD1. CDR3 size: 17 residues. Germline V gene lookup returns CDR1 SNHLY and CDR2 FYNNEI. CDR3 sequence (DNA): TGTGCCATCAGTGTGGGGACAGGTACCCACCCTAACACTGAAGCTTTCTTT. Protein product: CAISVGTGTHPNTEAFF.

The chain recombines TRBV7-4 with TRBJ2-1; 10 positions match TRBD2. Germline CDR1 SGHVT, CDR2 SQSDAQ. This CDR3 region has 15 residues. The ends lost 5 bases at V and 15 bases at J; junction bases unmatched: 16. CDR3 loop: CASSPTGSGGAGTFF. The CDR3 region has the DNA TGTGCCAGCAGCCCCACCGGCAGCGGGGGGGCTGGGACGTTCTTC.

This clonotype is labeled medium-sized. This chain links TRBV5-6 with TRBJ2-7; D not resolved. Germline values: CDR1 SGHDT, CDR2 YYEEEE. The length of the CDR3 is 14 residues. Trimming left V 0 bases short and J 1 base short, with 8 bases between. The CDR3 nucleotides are TGTGCCAGCAGCTTGGACCCCGGGTCCTACGAGCAGTACTTC. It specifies CASSLDPGSYEQYF. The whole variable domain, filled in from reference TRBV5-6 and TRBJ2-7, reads DAGVTQSPTHLIKTRGQQVTLRCSPKSGHDTVSWYQQALGQGPQFIFQYYEEEERQRGNFPDRFSGHQFPNYSSELNVNALLLGDSALYLCASSLDPGSYEQYFGPGTRLTVT.

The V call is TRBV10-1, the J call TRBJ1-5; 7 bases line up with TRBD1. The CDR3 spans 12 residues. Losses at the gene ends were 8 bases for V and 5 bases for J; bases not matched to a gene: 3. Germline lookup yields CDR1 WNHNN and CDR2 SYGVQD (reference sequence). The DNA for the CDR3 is TGCGCCAGCGGAGACAGGGATCAGCCCCAGCATTTT. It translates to CASGDRDQPQHF.

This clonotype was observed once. The DNA for the CDR3 is TGCAGTGCACCCACCTTGACAGGGGACCCCAACTATGGCTACACCTTC. It is translated as CSAPTLTGDPNYGYTF. The chain joins TRBV20-1 to TRBJ1-2, with 8 bases aligning to TRBD1. The CDR3 is made up of 16 amino acids. Germline CDR1 reads DFQATT; CDR2 reads SNEGSKA (reference sequence). V gave up 6 bases and J gave up 2 bases; unmatched junction bases: 14.

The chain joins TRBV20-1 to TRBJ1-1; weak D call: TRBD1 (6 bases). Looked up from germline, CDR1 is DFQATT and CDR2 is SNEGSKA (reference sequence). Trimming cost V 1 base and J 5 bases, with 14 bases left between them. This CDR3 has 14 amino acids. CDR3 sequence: CSARGWEGGTEAFF. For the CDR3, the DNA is TGCAGTGCTAGAGGGTGGGAGGGGGGAACTGAAGCTTTCTTT.

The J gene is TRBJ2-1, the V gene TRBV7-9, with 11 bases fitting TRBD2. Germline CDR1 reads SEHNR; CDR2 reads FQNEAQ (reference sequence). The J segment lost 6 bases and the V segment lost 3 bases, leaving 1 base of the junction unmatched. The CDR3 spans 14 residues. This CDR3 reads CASSLLAGGNEQFF. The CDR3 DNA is TGTGCCAGCAGCTTGCTAGCGGGAGGCAATGAGCAGTTCTTC.

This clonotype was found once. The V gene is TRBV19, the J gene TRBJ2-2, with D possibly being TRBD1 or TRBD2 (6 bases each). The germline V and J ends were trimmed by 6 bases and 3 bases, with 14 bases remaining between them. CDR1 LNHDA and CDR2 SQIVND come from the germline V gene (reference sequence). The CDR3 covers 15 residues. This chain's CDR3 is CASSGGTLHTGELFF. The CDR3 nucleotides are TGTGCCAGTAGCGGCGGGACATTGCACACCGGGGAGCTGTTTTTT.

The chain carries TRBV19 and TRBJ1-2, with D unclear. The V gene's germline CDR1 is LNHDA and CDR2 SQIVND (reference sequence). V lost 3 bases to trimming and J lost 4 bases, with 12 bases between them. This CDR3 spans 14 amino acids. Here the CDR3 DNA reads TGTGCCAGTAGTATTCAAAGGATGGGCTATGGCTACACCTTC. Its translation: CASSIQRMGYGYTF.

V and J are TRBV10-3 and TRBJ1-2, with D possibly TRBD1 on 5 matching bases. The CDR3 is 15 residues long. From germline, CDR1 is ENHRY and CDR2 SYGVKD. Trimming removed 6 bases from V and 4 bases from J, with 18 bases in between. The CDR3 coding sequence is TGTGCCATCAGACAGGATCTGACAGATACCTATGGCTACACCTTC. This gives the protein CAIRQDLTDTYGYTF.